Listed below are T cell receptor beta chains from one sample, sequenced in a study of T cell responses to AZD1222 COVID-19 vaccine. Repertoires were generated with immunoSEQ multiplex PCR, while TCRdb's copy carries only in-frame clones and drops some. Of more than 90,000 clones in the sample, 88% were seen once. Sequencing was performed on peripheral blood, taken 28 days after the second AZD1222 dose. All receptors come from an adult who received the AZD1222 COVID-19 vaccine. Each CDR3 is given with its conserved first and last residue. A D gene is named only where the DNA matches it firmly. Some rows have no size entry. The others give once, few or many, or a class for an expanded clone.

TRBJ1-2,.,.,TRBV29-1,TGCAGCGTCGGGACACCTAACTATGGCTACACCTTC,CSVGTPNYGYTF
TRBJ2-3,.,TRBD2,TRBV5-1,TGCGCCAGCAGCCCCCGACTAGCGGGAGGTTTTGAGCCGCAGTATTTT,CASSPRLAGGFEPQYF
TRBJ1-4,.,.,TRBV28,TGTGCCAGCAGCCTTGGACAAAACTTTGGAAAACTGTTTTTT,CASSLGQNFGKLFF
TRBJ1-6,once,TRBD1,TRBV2,TGTGCCAGCAGTGGGGACAGCAATTCACCCCTCCACTTT,CASSGDSNSPLHF
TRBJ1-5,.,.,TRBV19,TGTGCCAGTAGTATGGATCCCTGGGACAATCAGCCCCAGCATTTT,CASSMDPWDNQPQHF
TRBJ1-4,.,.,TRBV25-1,TGTGCCAGCAGTGAACAGTACAATGAAAAACTGTTTTTT,CASSEQYNEKLFF
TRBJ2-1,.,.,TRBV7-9,TGTGCCAGCAGTCTCAATCTGGATACTGAGCAGTTCTTC,CASSLNLDTEQFF
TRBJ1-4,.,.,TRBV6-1,TGTGCCAGCAGTGAAGCGAGACAGCACATTGCAACTAATGAAAAACTGTTTTTT,CASSEARQHIATNEKLFF
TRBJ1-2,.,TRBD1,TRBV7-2,TGTGCCAGCAGCCCAAGGGGGGGGGACAGGGGCCGAGGTGGCTACACCTTC,CASSPRGGDRGRGGYTF
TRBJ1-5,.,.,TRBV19,TGTGCCAGTAGTATAGAGGTCCAGGGCGGGGATCAGCCCCAGCATTTT,CASSIEVQGGDQPQHF
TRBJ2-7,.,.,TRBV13,TGTGCCAGCAGCTTAGGGGGGGCCGAGCAGTACTTC,CASSLGGAEQYF
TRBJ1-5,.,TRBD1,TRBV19,TGTGCCAGTATTCGGACAGGGGGGGCGGATAGCAATCAGCCCCAGCATTTT,CASIRTGGADSNQPQHF
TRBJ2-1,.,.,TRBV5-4,TGTGCCAGCAGCCCGGGGATTCAGGTGGGAGGAGAAGGCTCCTACAATGAGCAGTTCTTC,CASSPGIQVGGEGSYNEQFF
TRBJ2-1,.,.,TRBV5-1,TGCGCCAGCAGCTTGAGTGGGTGGGGCACCGACAATGAGCAGTTCTTC,CASSLSGWGTDNEQFF
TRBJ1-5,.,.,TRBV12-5,TGTGCTAGTGCCCCGCCCGGTACCTTATGGCCCCAGCATTTT,CASAPPGTLWPQHF
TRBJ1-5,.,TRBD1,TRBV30,TGTGCCTGGAGTGGGACAGGGAGTCTCGCTCAGCCCCAGCATTTT,CAWSGTGSLAQPQHF
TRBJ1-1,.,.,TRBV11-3,TGTGCCAGCAGCTTTCAGGGCGGCACTGAAGCTTTCTTT,CASSFQGGTEAFF
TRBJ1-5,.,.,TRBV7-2,TGTGCCAGCAGCCCCCTAGGATCTCAGCCCCAGCATTTT,CASSPLGSQPQHF
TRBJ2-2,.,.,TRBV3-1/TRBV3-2,TGTGCCAGCAGCCACAGAGGGCAGGGGAACACCGGGGAGCTGTTTTTT,CASSHRGQGNTGELFF
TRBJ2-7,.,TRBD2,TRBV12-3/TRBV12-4,TGTGCCAGCGGACTAGCTGTCGAGCAGTACTTC,CASGLAVEQYF
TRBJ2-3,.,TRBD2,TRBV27,TGTGCCAGCAGACTAGCGGGATCCCCCCCCGATACGCAGTATTTT,CASRLAGSPPDTQYF
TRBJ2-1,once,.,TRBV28,TGTGCCAGCAGTTTACACCCGGGACTGGGATACAATGAGCAGTTCTTC,CASSLHPGLGYNEQFF
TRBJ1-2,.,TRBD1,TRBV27,TGTGCCAGCAGTTTAAGGGGGGACAGGCTATATGGCTACACCTTC,CASSLRGDRLYGYTF
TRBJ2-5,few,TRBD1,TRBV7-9,TGTGCCAGCAGCTTAGTCCAGGGGACAGGGGGCCTGCAAGAGACCCAGTACTTC,CASSLVQGTGGLQETQYF
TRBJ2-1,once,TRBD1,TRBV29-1,TGCAGCGTTAACCCACAGGGGGCCTGGGCTGAGCAGTTCTTC,CSVNPQGAWAEQFF
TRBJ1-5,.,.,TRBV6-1,TGTGCCAGCAGTGAATTTGAGCAGCCCCAGCATTTT,CASSEFEQPQHF
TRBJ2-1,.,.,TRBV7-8,TGTGCCAGCAGCCCCATCATACGAAGCTCCTACAATGAGCAGTTCTTC,CASSPIIRSSYNEQFF
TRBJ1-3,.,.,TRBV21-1,TGTGCCAGCAGCAGAAGGGACCGTTGTACTGGAAACACCATATATTTT,CASSRRDRCTGNTIYF
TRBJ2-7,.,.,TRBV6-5,TGTGCCAGCAGGGACAGCGGAATCTACGAGCAGTACTTC,CASRDSGIYEQYF
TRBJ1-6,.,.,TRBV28,TGTGCCAGCAGCCCCCGGACAGTTTCGGCCAATTCACCCCTCCACTTT,CASSPRTVSANSPLHF
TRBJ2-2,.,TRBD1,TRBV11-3,TGTGCCAGCAGCTTAGGGATACAGGGACAGCTCCAGAACACCGGGGAGCTGTTTTTT,CASSLGIQGQLQNTGELFF
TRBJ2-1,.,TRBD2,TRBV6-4,TGTGCCAGCAGTCCGCTCAGCGGGAGCCGCCTGTTCTTC,CASSPLSGSRLFF
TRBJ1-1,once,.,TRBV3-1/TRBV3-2,TGTGCCAGCAGCCGGAATACTGAGGGCACTGAAGCTTTCTTT,CASSRNTEGTEAFF
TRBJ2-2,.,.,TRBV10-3,TGTGCCATCAGTGAGGAGCGGATGTTATACACCGGGGAGCTGTTTTTT,CAISEERMLYTGELFF
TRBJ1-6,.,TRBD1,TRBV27,TGTGCCAGCACCACGGACAGGGCAGGGAATTCACCCCTCCACTTT,CASTTDRAGNSPLHF
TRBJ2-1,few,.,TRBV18,TGTGCCAGCTCACCACCGACAGGGAGGAATGAGCAGTTCTTC,CASSPPTGRNEQFF
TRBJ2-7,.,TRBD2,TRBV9,TGTGCCAGCAGTCTTACTAGCGCTTACTCCTACGAGCAGTACTTC,CASSLTSAYSYEQYF
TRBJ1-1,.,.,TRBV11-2,TGTGCCAGCAGCTTAGATGGGGGTTGGGAAGCTTTCTTT,CASSLDGGWEAFF
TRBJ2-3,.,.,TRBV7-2,TGTGCCAGCAGCTTAGAAGGGCTAAGGGGAGATGTAGATACGCAGTATTTT,CASSLEGLRGDVDTQYF
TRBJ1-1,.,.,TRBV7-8,TGTGCCAGCAGCTTAAGGCTTGTCCGATTGGAGGCCACTGAAGCTTTCTTT,CASSLRLVRLEATEAFF